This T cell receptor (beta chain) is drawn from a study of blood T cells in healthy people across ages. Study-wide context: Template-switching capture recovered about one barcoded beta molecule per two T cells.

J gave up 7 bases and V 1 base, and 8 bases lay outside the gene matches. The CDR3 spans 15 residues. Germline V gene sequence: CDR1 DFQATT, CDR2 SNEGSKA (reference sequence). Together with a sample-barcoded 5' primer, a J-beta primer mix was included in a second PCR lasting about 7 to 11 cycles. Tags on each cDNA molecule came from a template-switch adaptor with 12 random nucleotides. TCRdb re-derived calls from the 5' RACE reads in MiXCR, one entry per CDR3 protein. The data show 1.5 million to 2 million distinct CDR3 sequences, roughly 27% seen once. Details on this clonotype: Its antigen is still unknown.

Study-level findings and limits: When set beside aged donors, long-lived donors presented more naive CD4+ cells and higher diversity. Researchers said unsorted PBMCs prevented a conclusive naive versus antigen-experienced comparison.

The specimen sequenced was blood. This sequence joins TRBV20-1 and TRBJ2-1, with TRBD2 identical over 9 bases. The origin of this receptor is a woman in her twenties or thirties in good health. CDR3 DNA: TGCAGTGCTAGAGTTGGGACTAGCCAGAGGAATGAGCAGTTCTTC. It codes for CSARVGTSQRNEQFF.